The next 19 T cell receptor beta chains were all read from a single sample in a study of CD8 T cells in Susac syndrome. After extraction with the RNeasy kit, roughly 0.5 to 1 ug of the RNA was reverse transcribed using random hexamers. TCRdb passed the immunoSEQ multiplex PCR reads through MiXCR, listing each CDR3 protein once. The sample holds about 26,000 distinct CDR3 sequences, around 94% seen once. Sequencing used CD8+ T cells from PBMCs. These receptors originate from a human donor in good health.

This clonotype has only one observation. The rearrangement joins TRBV5-8 to TRBJ1-1; no firm D call. CDR3 length: 13 residues. V lost 0 bases and J lost 8, with 11 bases in between. CDR1 is SGHTS, CDR2 YDEGEE, per germline. In DNA, the CDR3 is TGTGCCAGCAGCTTGGGAAGGGTTCCCGAAGCTTTCTTT. This sequence encodes CASSLGRVPEAFF.

The gene calls are TRBV10-3 and TRBJ1-1; D is perhaps TRBD1 (5 bases). The germline V gene has CDR1 ENHRY and CDR2 SYGVKD. Trimming left V 10 bases short and J 0 bases short, with 12 bases between. The CDR3 runs to 13 residues. CDR3 DNA: TGTGCCAGCGAGGGGACGGTGAACACTGAAGCTTTCTTT. This gives the protein CASEGTVNTEAFF.

This chain connects TRBV29-1 to TRBJ2-3; possible D gene TRBD1, 6 bases. V was shortened by 3 bases and J by 2 bases, with 15 bases between the two germline ends. This CDR3 comprises 15 residues. Germline assignment: CDR1 SQVTM and CDR2 ANQGSEA. The CDR3 DNA follows: TGCAGCGTTGAGGGCTTGACAGGATTCACAGATACGCAGTATTTT. Amino acid sequence: CSVEGLTGFTDTQYF.

The chain recombines TRBV20-1 with TRBJ2-1; 8 bases agree with TRBD2. Unmatched junction bases numbered 10, after V lost 5 bases and J lost 7 bases. The CDR3 extends over 14 amino acids. Germline assignment: CDR1 DFQATT and CDR2 SNEGSKA (reference sequence). CDR3 sequence reads: CSASWAPSGNEQFF. CDR3 DNA: TGCAGTGCTTCTTGGGCCCCTAGCGGGAATGAGCAGTTCTTC.

The V call is TRBV6-6, the J call TRBJ2-7; D is undetermined. CDR3 size: 14 residues. Germline V CDR1 and CDR2: MNHNY, SVGAGI (reference sequence). V lost 4 bases to trimming and J lost 0 bases, with 10 bases between them. CDR3 sequence (DNA): TGTGCCAGCAGTTCTCAGAGGAGCTCCTACGAGCAGTACTTC. It yields the protein CASSSQRSSYEQYF.

This chain links TRBV12-3 or TRBV12-4 with TRBJ1-2; 8 bases fit TRBD1. The ends lost 5 bases at V and 5 bases at J; junction bases unmatched: 7. The CDR3 loop spans 14 amino acids. The CDR3 DNA is TGTGCCAGCAGTCTACTTAGGACAGGGTATGGCTACACCTTC. Residues: CASSLLRTGYGYTF.

The chain has TRBV27 and TRBJ2-1; D gene uncertain. V was cut by 2 bases and J by 6 bases, with 5 bases left in between. CDR3 size: 12 residues. Per the germline V gene, CDR1 is MNHEY and CDR2 is SMNVEV (reference sequence). The CDR3 spells CASSLRSNEQFF. CDR3 coding DNA: TGTGCCAGCAGTTTAAGGAGCAATGAGCAGTTCTTC.

J is TRBJ2-6 and V is TRBV6-5; D is undetermined. The V end was cut by 6 bases, the J end by 4 bases, with 7 bases between. The CDR3 runs to 13 residues. Germline V lookup: CDR1 MNHEY, CDR2 SVGAGI. The CDR3 loop reads CASSWAGANVLTF. Written as DNA, the CDR3 is TGTGCCAGCAGCTGGGCAGGGGCCAACGTCCTGACTTTC.

The chain couples TRBV5-6 to TRBJ1-4, with D unresolved. Trimming removed 2 bases at V and 4 bases at J, with 15 bases between. CDR1 SGHDT and CDR2 YYEEEE come from the germline V gene. The CDR3 runs to 16 residues. The CDR3 sequence is CASSFLVGTNNEKLFF. The DNA for the CDR3 is TGTGCCAGCAGCTTCTTGGTCGGCACCAATAATGAAAAACTGTTTTTT.

The chain has TRBV6-2 or TRBV6-3 and TRBJ2-3; no definite D call. V gave up 2 bases and J gave up 0 bases, with 3 bases separating them. CDR1 is MNHEY, CDR2 SVGEGT, per germline. The CDR3 is 13 residues long. The CDR3 DNA sequence: TGTGCCAGCAGTTACAGTAGCACAGATACGCAGTATTTT. Protein product: CASSYSSTDTQYF.

This chain joins TRBV19 and TRBJ2-1; 11 bases agree with TRBD1. The CDR3 has 15 residues. From germline, CDR1 is LNHDA and CDR2 SQIVND (reference sequence). The junction had 0 bases not matched to a gene; V was cut back by 3 bases and J by 2 bases. The CDR3 reads CASSMGQGAYNEQFF. CDR3 in DNA: TGTGCCAGTAGTATGGGACAGGGGGCCTACAATGAGCAGTTCTTC.

The CDR3 DNA reads TGTGCCAGCAGTTTTATTCGGTGGGACGGTGAAGCTTTCTTT. Its protein product is CASSFIRWDGEAFF. The J gene is TRBJ1-1, the V gene TRBV7-9, with D possibly TRBD1 on 5 matching bases. Germline-derived CDR1 and CDR2 are SEHNR and FQNEAQ (reference sequence). The CDR3 runs to 14 residues. V lost 6 bases to trimming and J lost 7 bases, with 18 bases between them.

CDR3 in amino acids: CASSGGQGVDEQFF. CDR3 in DNA: TGTGCCAGCAGCGGGGGACAGGGGGTCGATGAGCAGTTCTTC. J is TRBJ2-1 and V is TRBV9, with 11 bases fitting TRBD1. Germline V CDR1 and CDR2: SGDLS, YYNGEE. The ends lost 3 bases at V and 8 bases at J; junction bases unmatched: 4. The CDR3 covers 14 residues.

This chain connects TRBV9 to TRBJ2-1; 7 bases line up with TRBD1. The germline gives CDR1 SGDLS, CDR2 YYNGEE. The CDR3 length is 12 residues. V was pared by 4 bases and J by 10 bases, with 5 bases of the junction left unmatched. The CDR3 DNA reads TGTGCCAGCAGCTTGACAGGGAAGGAGCAGTTCTTC. Protein: CASSLTGKEQFF.

The gene calls are TRBV6-2 or TRBV6-3 and TRBJ1-5; D may be TRBD1 (5 bases). V lost 0 bases and J 3 bases, leaving 12 bases between the germline ends. CDR1 is MNHEY and CDR2 is SVGEGT in the germline V gene. The CDR3 length is 16 residues. The CDR3: CASSYSLGGANQPQHF. The CDR3 region has the DNA TGTGCCAGCAGTTACTCGCTCGGAGGGGCCAATCAGCCCCAGCATTTT.

The chain joins TRBV7-9 to TRBJ2-3; D is ambiguous. Trimming stripped 5 bases from V and 1 base from J, with 22 bases between. In germline, CDR1 is SEHNR, CDR2 FQNEAQ (reference sequence). The CDR3 length is 18 residues. CDR3 protein: CASSLPSTATQGTDTQYF. The CDR3 DNA reads as TGTGCCAGCAGCCTCCCGTCGACCGCAACTCAGGGCACAGATACGCAGTATTTT. The full variable domain, with the rest looked up from reference TRBV7-9 and TRBJ2-3, is DTGVSQNPRHKITKRGQNVTFRCDPISEHNRLYWYRQTLGQGPEFLTYFQNEAQLEKSRLLSDRFSAERPKGSFSTLEIQRTEQGDSAMYLCASSLPSTATQGTDTQYFGPGTRLTVL.

J is TRBJ1-6 and V is TRBV7-9; 8 nucleotides match TRBD1. The CDR3 totals 14 residues. The junction had 5 bases not matched to a gene; V was cut back by 6 bases and J by 7 bases. Germline V gene sequence: CDR1 SEHNR, CDR2 FQNEAQ (reference sequence). The CDR3 DNA follows: TGTGCCAGCAGACATGACAGGGGAAATTCACCCCTCCACTTT. It codes for CASRHDRGNSPLHF.

This rearrangement joins TRBV7-6 to TRBJ2-3; D is uncertain. The V end was cut by 3 bases, the J end by 6 bases, with 13 bases between. CDR3 length: 14 residues. CDR1 and CDR2 from the germline V gene are SGHVS and FNYEAQ. Written as DNA, the CDR3 is TGTGCCAGCAGCTTTAACTCGGAAGGGGATACGCAGTATTTT. Amino acid sequence: CASSFNSEGDTQYF.

The chain employs TRBV15 and TRBJ2-1; D perhaps matches TRBD2 (5 bases). Germline CDR1 is LNHNV and CDR2 is YYDKDF (reference sequence). This CDR3 contains 16 residues. V was clipped by 1 base and J by 9 bases, with 19 bases between them. For the CDR3, the DNA is TGTGCCACCAGCAGAGTCCCTCTCTCCGGCGGGCTTGAGCAGTTCTTC. This translates into CATSRVPLSGGLEQFF.